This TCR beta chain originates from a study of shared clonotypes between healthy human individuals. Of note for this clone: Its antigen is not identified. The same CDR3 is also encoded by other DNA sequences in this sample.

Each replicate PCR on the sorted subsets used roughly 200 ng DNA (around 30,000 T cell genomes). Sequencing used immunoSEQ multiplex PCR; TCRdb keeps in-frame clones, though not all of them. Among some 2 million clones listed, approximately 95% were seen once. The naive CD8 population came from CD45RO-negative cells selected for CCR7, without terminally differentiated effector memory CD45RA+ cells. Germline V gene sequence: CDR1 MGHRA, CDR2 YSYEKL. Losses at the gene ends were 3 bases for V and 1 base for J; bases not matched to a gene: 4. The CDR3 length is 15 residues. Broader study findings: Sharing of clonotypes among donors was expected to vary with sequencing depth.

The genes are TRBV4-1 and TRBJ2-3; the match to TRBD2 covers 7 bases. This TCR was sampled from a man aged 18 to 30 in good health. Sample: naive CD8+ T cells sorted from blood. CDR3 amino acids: CASSQTGGGTDTQYF. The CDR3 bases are TGCGCCAGCAGCCAGACGGGAGGAGGCACAGATACGCAGTATTTT.